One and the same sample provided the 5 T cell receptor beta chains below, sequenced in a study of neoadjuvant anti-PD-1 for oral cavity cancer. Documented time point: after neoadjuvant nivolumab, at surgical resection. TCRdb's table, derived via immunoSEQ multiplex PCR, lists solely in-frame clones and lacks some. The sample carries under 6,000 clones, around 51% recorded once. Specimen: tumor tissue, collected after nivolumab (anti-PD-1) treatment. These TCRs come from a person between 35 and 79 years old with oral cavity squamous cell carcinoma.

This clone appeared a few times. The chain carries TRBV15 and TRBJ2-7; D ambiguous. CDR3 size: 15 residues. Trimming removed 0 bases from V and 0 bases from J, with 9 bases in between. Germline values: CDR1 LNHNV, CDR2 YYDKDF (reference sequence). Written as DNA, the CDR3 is TGTGCCACCAGCAGAGATAGGAGTCCCTCCTACGAGCAGTACTTC. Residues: CATSRDRSPSYEQYF. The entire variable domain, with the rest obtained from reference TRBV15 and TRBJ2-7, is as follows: DAMVIQNPRYQVTQFGKPVTLSCSQTLNHNVMYWYQQKSSQAPKLLFHYYDKDFNNEADTPDNFQSRRPNTSFCFLDIRSPGLGDTAMYLCATSRDRSPSYEQYFGPGTRLTVT.

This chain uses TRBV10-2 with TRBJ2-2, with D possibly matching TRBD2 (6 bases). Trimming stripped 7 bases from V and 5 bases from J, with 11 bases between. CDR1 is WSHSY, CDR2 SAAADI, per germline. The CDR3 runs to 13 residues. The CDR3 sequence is CASKGGRTGELFF. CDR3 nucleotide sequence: TGCGCCAGCAAGGGAGGAAGAACCGGGGAGCTGTTTTTT.

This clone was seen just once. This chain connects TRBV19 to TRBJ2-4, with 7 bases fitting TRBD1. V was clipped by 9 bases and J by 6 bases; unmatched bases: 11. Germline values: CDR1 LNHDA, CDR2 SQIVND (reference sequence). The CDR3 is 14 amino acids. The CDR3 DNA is TGTGCCAGCTGTTCTCCAGGGGGTGCAAACATTCAGTACTTC. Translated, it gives CASCSPGGANIQYF. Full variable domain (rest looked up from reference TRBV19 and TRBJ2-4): DGGITQSPKYLFRKEGQNVTLSCEQNLNHDAMYWYRQDPGQGLRLIYYSQIVNDFQKGDIAEGYSVSREKKESFPLTVTSAQKNPTAFYLCASCSPGGANIQYFGAGTRLSVL.

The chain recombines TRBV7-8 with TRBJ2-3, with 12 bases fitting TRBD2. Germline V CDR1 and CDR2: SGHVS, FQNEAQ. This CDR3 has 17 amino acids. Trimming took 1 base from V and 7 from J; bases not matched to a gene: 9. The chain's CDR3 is CASSLEVLAGGPYTQYF. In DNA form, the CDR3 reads TGTGCCAGCAGCTTAGAAGTTCTAGCGGGAGGGCCATATACGCAGTATTTT.

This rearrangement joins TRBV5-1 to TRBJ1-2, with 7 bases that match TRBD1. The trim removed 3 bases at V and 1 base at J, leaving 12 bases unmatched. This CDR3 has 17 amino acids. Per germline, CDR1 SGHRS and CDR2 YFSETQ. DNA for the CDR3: TGCGCCAGCAGCTGGAGCCCGGGACAGCTTGATAACTATGGCTACACCTTC. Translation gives CASSWSPGQLDNYGYTF.